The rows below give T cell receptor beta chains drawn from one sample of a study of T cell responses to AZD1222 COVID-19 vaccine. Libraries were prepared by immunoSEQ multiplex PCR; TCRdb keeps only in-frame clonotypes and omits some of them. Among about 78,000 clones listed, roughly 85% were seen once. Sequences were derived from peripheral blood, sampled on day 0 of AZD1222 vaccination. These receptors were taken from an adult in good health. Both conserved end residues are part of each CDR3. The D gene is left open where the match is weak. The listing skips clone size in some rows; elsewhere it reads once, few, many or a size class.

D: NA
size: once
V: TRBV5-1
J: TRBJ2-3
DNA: TGCGCCAGCAGCTTGTTAGCGGCGGATACGCAGTATTTT
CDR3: CASSLLAADTQYF

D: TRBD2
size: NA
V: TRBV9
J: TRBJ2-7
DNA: TGTGCCAGCAGCAAAGATGGAAGGACTAGCGGGGTCTACGAGCAGTACTTC
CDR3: CASSKDGRTSGVYEQYF

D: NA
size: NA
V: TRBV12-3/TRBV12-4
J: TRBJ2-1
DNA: TGTGCCAGCACCCTAGGGGGTAATGAGCAGTTCTTC
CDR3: CASTLGGNEQFF

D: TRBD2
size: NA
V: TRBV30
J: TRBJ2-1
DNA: TGTGCCTCCCCGCGGGGGAACTACAATGAGCAGTTCTTC
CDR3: CASPRGNYNEQFF

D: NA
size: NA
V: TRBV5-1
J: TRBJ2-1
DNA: TGCGCCAGCAGCTTCGGTTCCAGCCCGAGCTCCTACAATGAGCAGTTCTTC
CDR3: CASSFGSSPSSYNEQFF

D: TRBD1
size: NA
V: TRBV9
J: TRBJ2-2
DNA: TGTGCCAGCAGCGAGGGACAGCCGAACACCGGGGAGCTGTTTTTT
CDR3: CASSEGQPNTGELFF

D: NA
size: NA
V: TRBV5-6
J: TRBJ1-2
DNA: TGTGCCAGCAGCTTGGCAGGCAGTTTCGGCTACACCTTC
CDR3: CASSLAGSFGYTF

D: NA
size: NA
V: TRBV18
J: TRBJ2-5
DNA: TGTGCCAGCTCACTCCTCCGGGACGGTCCCCAGACCCAGTACTTC
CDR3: CASSLLRDGPQTQYF

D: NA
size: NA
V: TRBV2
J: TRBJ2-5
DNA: TGTGCCAGCAGACCGAACCAAGAGACCCAGTACTTC
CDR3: CASRPNQETQYF

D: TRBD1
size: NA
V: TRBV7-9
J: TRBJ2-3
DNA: TGTGCCAGCAGCCCTAGGAGGACAGGGGAGGTAGATACGCAGTATTTT
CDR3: CASSPRRTGEVDTQYF

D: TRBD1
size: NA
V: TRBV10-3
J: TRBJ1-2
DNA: TGTGCCATCACCGGGGACAGGTATGGCTACACCTTC
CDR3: CAITGDRYGYTF

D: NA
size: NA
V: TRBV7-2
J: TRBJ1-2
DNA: TGTGCCAGCAGCTTAGGTCCCCCGGGGCTCCAGGCCTACTATGGCTACACCTTC
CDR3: CASSLGPPGLQAYYGYTF

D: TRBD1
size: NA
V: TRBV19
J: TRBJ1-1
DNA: TGTGCCAGTAGCTCCCGGGACAGGGGGCTACGCACTGAAGCTTTCTTT
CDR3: CASSSRDRGLRTEAFF

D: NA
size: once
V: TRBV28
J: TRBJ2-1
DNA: TGTGCCAGCAGTGCCCCGGTCGGGCAGTTCTTC
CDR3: CASSAPVGQFF

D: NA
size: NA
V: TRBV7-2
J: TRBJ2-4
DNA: TGTGCCAGCAGCTTAGCGTTCGATCGGGGGTCGTCCATTCAGTACTTC
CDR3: CASSLAFDRGSSIQYF

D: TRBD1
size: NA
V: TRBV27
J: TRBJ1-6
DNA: TGTGCCAGCAGTTTATATGGGTGGAATGGGGACAGGAGAATTTCACCCCTCCACTTT
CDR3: CASSLYGWNGDRRISPLHF